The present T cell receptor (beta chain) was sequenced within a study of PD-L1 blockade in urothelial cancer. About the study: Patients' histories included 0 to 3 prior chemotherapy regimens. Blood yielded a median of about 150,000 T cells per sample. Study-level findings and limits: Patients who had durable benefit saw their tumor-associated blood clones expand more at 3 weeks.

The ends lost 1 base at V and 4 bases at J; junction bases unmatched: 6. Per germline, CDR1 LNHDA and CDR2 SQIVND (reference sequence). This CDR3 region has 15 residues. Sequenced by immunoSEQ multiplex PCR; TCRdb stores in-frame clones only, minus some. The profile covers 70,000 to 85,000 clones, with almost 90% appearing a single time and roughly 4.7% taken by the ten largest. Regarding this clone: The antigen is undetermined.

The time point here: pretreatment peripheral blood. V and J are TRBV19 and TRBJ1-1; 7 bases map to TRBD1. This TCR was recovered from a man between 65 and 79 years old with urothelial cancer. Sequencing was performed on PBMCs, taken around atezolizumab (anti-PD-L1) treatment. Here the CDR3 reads CASSIVGRGITEAFF. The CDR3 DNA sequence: TGTGCCAGTAGTATAGTGGGCAGGGGGATCACTGAAGCTTTCTTT.